This T cell receptor (beta chain) comes out of a study of graft-versus-host responses after intestinal transplantation. At the level of the study: After anti-thymocyte globulin induction, recipients took tacrolimus and steroids for three to four years.

Germline CDR1 reads SNHLY; CDR2 reads FYNNEI. This CDR3 spans 15 amino acids. V gave up 0 bases and J gave up 1 base, with 9 bases separating them. The protocol was immunoSEQ multiplex PCR, while the TCRdb copy is restricted to in-frame clones and leaves out a portion. The data contain about 120,000 clones, over 85% of them singletons. On this clone itself: The target antigen is unknown.

V gene TRBV2 combines with J gene TRBJ1-2; D is uncertain. The clonotype comes from a human donor who was the organ donor for an intestinal transplant. The sequenced sample was unstimulated CD4+ T cells sorted from spleen or lymph node cells, obtained before transplant. The DNA of the CDR3 is TGTGCCAGCAGTGAAGCGCAGGTTATTAACTATGGCTACACCTTC. The encoded protein is CASSEAQVINYGYTF.